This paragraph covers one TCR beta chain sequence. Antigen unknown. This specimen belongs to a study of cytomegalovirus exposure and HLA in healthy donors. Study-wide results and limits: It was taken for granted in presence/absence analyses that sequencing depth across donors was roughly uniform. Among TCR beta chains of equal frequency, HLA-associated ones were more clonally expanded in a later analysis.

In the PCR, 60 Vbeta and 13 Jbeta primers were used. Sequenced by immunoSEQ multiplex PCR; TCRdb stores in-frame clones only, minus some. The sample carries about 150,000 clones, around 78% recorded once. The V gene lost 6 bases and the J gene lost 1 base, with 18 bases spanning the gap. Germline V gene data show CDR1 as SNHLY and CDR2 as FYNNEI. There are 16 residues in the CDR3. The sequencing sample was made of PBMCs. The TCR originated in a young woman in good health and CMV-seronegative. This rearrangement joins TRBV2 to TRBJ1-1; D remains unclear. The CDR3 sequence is CASSLGRGAANTEAFF. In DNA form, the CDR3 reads TGTGCCAGCAGCTTAGGCCGTGGAGCCGCGAACACTGAAGCTTTCTTT.